This passage covers 16 T cell receptor beta chains from one sample sequenced in a study of tumor and adjacent non-tumor tissue in lung cancer. This sample's RNA came from whole unsorted tissue. The library came from three nested PCR rounds adapted from ARM-PCR protocols. TCRdb passed the multiplex PCR reads through MiXCR, listing each CDR3 protein once. The profile shows about 93,000 distinct CDR3 sequences, around 64% of them singletons. Sequenced input: lung tumor tissue. All receptors derive from a man aged 60 to 75 with non-small cell lung cancer.

Note on this clonotype: This clone may be a read error of a much larger clone one base away. The rearrangement links TRBV5-4 to TRBJ2-3; 9 bases are a match to TRBD1. Germline lookup yields CDR1 SGHNT and CDR2 YYREEE (reference sequence). The CDR3 loop spans 15 amino acids. The DNA for the CDR3 is TGTGCCAGCAGCGTTCCCGGGACAGGGTCCGATACGCATTATTTT. Its translation is CASSVPGTGSDTHYF. The entire variable domain, with the rest obtained from reference TRBV5-4 and TRBJ2-3, is as follows: ETGVTQSPTHLIKTRGQQVTLRCSSQSGHNTVSWYQQALGQGPQFIFQYYREEENGRGNFPPRFSGLQFPNYSSELNVNALELDDSALYLCASSVPGTGSDTHYFGPGTRLTVL.

This clonotype was counted many times. The chain employs TRBV29-1 and TRBJ2-2; D is perhaps TRBD2 (7 bases). V was cut by 1 base and J by 6 bases, with 21 bases left in between. This CDR3 spans 17 amino acids. Germline CDR1 SQVTM, CDR2 ANQGSEA. For the CDR3, the DNA is TGCAGCGTTGAAGCCGCGGTGGGGGGGGCTTTCTCCGGGGAGCTGTTTTTT. Protein sequence: CSVEAAVGGAFSGELFF.

Regarding this clonotype: The junction shows a germline mismatch at one end, possibly a read error. V is TRBV11-2 and J is TRBJ2-2; 8 nucleotides line up with TRBD2. There are 18 residues in the CDR3. Per germline, CDR1 SGHAT and CDR2 FQNNGV. The CDR3 region is CPSSSGLVGATNTGELLF. CDR3 in DNA: TGTCCCAGCAGCTCGGGACTAGTGGGAGCGACGAACACCGGGGAGCTGCTTTTT.

This chain connects TRBV2 to TRBJ2-5, with D perhaps TRBD1 or TRBD2 (6 bases each). The V and J ends lost 0 bases and 1 base respectively, with 12 bases between them. Germline values: CDR1 SNHLY, CDR2 FYNNEI. The CDR3 runs 16 residues. The CDR3: CASSEALRDTQETQYF. As DNA, the CDR3 is TGTGCCAGCAGTGAAGCGCTGCGGGACACCCAAGAGACCCAGTACTTC.

This clonotype was seen ten or more times. The genes are TRBV5-1 and TRBJ2-1; 7 bases are shared with TRBD2. V shed 4 bases and J 15 bases; nucleotides not matched to a gene: 7. The CDR3 has 11 amino acids. Germline CDR1 reads SGHRS; CDR2 reads YFSETQ. The CDR3 is CASSLGGFAFF. DNA for the CDR3: TGCGCCAGCAGCCTGGGGGGGTTCGCGTTCTTC.

The rearrangement links TRBV6-5 to TRBJ1-1; the match to TRBD1 covers 7 bases. The germline V gene encodes CDR1 MNHEY and CDR2 SVGAGI. This CDR3 is built from 15 residues. Trimming took 10 bases from V and 0 from J; bases not matched to a gene: 11. In DNA, the CDR3 is TGTGCCAACACCAGGACAGGTAACATGAACACTGAAGCTTTCTTT. The encoded protein is CANTRTGNMNTEAFF.

V usage is TRBV7-9 and J usage is TRBJ1-2, with 9 positions matching TRBD1. V was pared by 7 bases and J by 3 bases, with 9 bases of the junction left unmatched. This CDR3 region has 15 residues. CDR1 and CDR2 from the germline V gene are SEHNR and FQNEAQ (reference sequence). CDR3 protein: CASTSQGAIDYGYTF. CDR3 sequence (DNA): TGTGCCAGCACTTCACAGGGGGCCATAGACTATGGCTACACCTTC.

V usage is TRBV11-2 and J usage is TRBJ2-5; D might be TRBD1 (6 bases). V dropped 4 bases and J dropped 7 bases, with 16 bases sitting between them. Germline loops: CDR1 SGHAT, CDR2 FQNNGV. This CDR3 has 14 residues. The CDR3 DNA reads as TGTGCCAGCAGCTCAACAGGGATCTTCGTGACCCAGTACTTC. Protein sequence: CASSSTGIFVTQYF.

This chain uses TRBV5-1 with TRBJ2-5; 7 nucleotides match TRBD1. In germline, CDR1 is SGHRS, CDR2 YFSETQ. The CDR3 contains 13 residues. The junction had 10 bases not matched to a gene; V was cut back by 7 bases and J by 7 bases. Here the CDR3 reads CASVPTGEWTQYF. CDR3 bases: TGCGCCAGCGTACCTACAGGGGAATGGACCCAGTACTTC.

With regard to this clonotype: Compared with germline, one end of the junction differs, possibly owing to a read error. The V call is TRBV29-1, the J call TRBJ1-1; D not resolved. The CDR3 has 14 amino acids. Germline V gene sequence: CDR1 SQVTM, CDR2 ANQGSEA. The CDR3 sequence is CSAAPIASNTEAFF. CDR3 bases: TGTAGCGCCGCCCCGATAGCTTCGAACACTGAAGCTTTCTTT.

Concerning this clonotype itself: A read error may be the cause here, since a much bigger clone is one base away. The J gene is TRBJ2-2, the V gene TRBV30; unclear D gene. Germline CDR1 GTSNPN, CDR2 SVGIG (reference sequence). Between the trimmed V and J ends, which lost 4 bases and 1 base, there was a span of 7 bases. The CDR3 loop spans 13 amino acids. DNA of the CDR3: TGTGCCTGGAATGTAAGGAACACCGGGGAGCTGTTTTTT. Its protein product is CAWNVRNTGELFF.

Of note for this clonotype: One end of the junction does not line up with germline, which may come from a read error. The gene calls are TRBV5-6 and TRBJ1-6, with TRBD1 matching 10 bases. The CDR3 covers 16 residues. The germline V gene has CDR1 SGHDT and CDR2 YYEEEE. CDR3 nucleotides: TGTGCCAGTAGCTTTGGACAGGGGGAAGCGACTTCACCCCTCCACTTT. Translating it yields CASSFGQGEATSPLHF.

V gene TRBV7-9 combines with J gene TRBJ1-1, with D perhaps matching TRBD1 (5 bases). The CDR3 is 12 residues long. Trimming stripped 7 bases from V and 5 bases from J, with 11 bases between. Germline CDR1 is SEHNR and CDR2 is FQNEAQ (reference sequence). Here the CDR3 reads CASNSRGTEAFF. In DNA, the CDR3 is TGTGCCAGCAACTCCCGGGGGACTGAAGCTTTCTTT.

The rearrangement links TRBV5-6 to TRBJ2-1; 10 bases agree with TRBD1. Per the germline V gene, CDR1 is SGHDT and CDR2 is YYEEEE. This CDR3 has 16 residues. Trimming took 2 bases from V and 7 from J; bases not matched to a gene: 9. The CDR3 nucleotides are TGTGCCAGCAGCTTCCCCGGGACAGGGGTGACAAATGAGCAGTTCTTC. Residues: CASSFPGTGVTNEQFF.

Of note for this clonotype: A junction boundary mismatches the germline segment, possibly from a read error. The chain employs TRBV6-1 and TRBJ1-2; D is uncertain. CDR1 and CDR2 from the germline V gene are MNHNS and SASEGT. The CDR3 is made up of 11 amino acids. In nucleotides, the CDR3 is TGTGTCAGCAGTCCATGGGGAGGCTACACCTTC. Its protein product is CVSSPWGGYTF.

Comment on this clonotype: One end of the junction fails to match germline, which may point to a read error. The chain recombines TRBV4-1 with TRBJ2-5; weak D call: TRBD2 (7 bases). CDR3 length equals 15 residues. Looked up from germline, CDR1 is MGHRA and CDR2 is YSYEKL. The CDR3 coding sequence is TGCACCAGCAGCGAGGGGGGGGACCTAGCAGAGACCCAGTACTTC. Protein sequence: CTSSEGGDLAETQYF.